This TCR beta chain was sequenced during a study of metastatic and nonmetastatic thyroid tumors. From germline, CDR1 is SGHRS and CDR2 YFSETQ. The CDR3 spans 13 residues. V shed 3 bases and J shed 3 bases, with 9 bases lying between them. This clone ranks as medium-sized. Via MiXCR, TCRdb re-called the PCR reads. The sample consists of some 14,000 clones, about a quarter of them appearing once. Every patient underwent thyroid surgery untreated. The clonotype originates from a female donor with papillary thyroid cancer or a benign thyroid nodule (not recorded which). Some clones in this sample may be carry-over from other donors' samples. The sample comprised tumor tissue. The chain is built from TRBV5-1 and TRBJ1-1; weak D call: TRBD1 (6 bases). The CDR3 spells CASSWAGDTEAFF. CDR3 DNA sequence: TGCGCCAGCAGCTGGGCAGGGGACACTGAAGCTTTCTTT.